This TCR beta chain was found in a study of T cell repertoires in cytomegalovirus infection. TCRdb ran MiXCR on the reads and lists one entry per CDR3 protein. The profile shows fewer than 550,000 distinct CDR3 sequences, roughly 30% of them singletons. The study, taken as a whole, reports: HLA-C-restricted TCR beta clonotypes specific for CMV led the ex vivo response.

This clonotype was counted at least ten times. What it recognizes is unknown. The origin of this receptor is a human donor in good health (CMV status not recorded). Some clones in this sample may be carry-over from other donors' samples. Sequencing used PBMCs.

The CDR3 DNA is TGCGCCAGCAGCCAAGAGGGAATAGCGGTCTACGAGCAGTACTTC. Translating it yields CASSQEGIAVYEQYF. The gene calls are TRBV4-1 and TRBJ2-7, with D perhaps TRBD2 (6 bases). V dropped 0 bases and J dropped 3 bases, with 12 bases sitting between them. The CDR3 runs 15 residues. The germline CDR1 and CDR2 sequences are MGHRA and YSYEKL.